Following are 5 T cell receptor beta chains from one sample sequenced in a study of beta chain features in type 1 diabetes. No cognate antigen is known for these TCRs. TCRB transcripts that were expressed got sequenced, as all of the isolated RNA had been reverse transcribed. Assay used: immunoSEQ multiplex PCR; TCRdb lists only in-frame clones, some missing. The sample consists of some 350,000 clones, around an eighth of them appearing once. Points from the study as a whole: Across all four CD4+ subsets, people with type 1 diabetes showed modestly shorter TCRB CDR3s.

Sequenced sample: naive CD4+ T cells from blood. The source is a woman aged 18-35 years with type 1 diabetes.

The table lists this clone with a few counts. The sample carries other DNA sequences with the same CDR3. The chain carries TRBV7-2 and TRBJ2-3; D not certain. Trimming pared 1 base from V and 1 base from J, leaving 3 bases between. This CDR3 is 13 amino acids long. The germline gives CDR1 SGHTA, CDR2 FQGNSA. CDR3 in amino acids: CASSLVGTDTQYF. CDR3 nucleotide sequence: TGTGCCAGCAGCTTAGTAGGCACAGATACGCAGTATTTT.

This clone was seen a handful of times. The V and J genes are TRBV2 and TRBJ1-1; D not resolved. CDR1 and CDR2 (germline): SNHLY, FYNNEI. The V end lost 6 bases, the J end lost 7 bases, and 12 bases lay between the germline ends. The CDR3 loop spans 12 amino acids. As DNA, the CDR3 is TGTGCCAGCAGCACGACACATAGTGAAGCTTTCTTT. This gives the protein CASSTTHSEAFF.

V is TRBV28 and J is TRBJ2-7, with 7 bases that match TRBD1. J was trimmed by 12 bases and V by 6 bases; bases with no gene match: 8. CDR1 and CDR2 (germline): MDHEN, SYDVKM. This CDR3 has 11 amino acids. CDR3 residues: CASRRTGAPYF. The DNA for the CDR3 is TGTGCCAGCAGACGCACAGGGGCCCCGTACTTC. Together with reference TRBV28 and TRBJ2-7, the CDR3 gives the full variable domain: DVKVTQSSRYLVKRTGEKVFLECVQDMDHENMFWYRQDPGLGLRLIYFSYDVKMKEKGDIPEGYSVSREKKERFSLILESASTNQTSMYLCASRRTGAPYFGPGTRLTVT.

This clone was observed once. The chain joins TRBV10-3 to TRBJ2-3; 9 positions match TRBD2. With 2 bases clipped from V and 1 base from J, the junction kept 1 base outside the gene matches. The CDR3 runs to 15 residues. From germline, CDR1 is ENHRY and CDR2 SYGVKD. CDR3: CAISEERGGTDTQYF. DNA for the CDR3: TGTGCCATCAGTGAGGAGCGGGGGGGCACAGATACGCAGTATTTT.

This clone showed up just a few times. The rearrangement joins TRBV13 to TRBJ2-1; D ambiguous. Germline V gene data show CDR1 as PRHDT and CDR2 as FYEKMQ (reference sequence). CDR3 size: 17 residues. The V end lost 2 bases, the J end lost 0 bases, and 14 bases lay between the germline ends. This CDR3 is CASSLFLGSSSYNEQFF. CDR3 nucleotides: TGTGCCAGCAGCTTATTTCTAGGTTCGAGCTCCTACAATGAGCAGTTCTTC.